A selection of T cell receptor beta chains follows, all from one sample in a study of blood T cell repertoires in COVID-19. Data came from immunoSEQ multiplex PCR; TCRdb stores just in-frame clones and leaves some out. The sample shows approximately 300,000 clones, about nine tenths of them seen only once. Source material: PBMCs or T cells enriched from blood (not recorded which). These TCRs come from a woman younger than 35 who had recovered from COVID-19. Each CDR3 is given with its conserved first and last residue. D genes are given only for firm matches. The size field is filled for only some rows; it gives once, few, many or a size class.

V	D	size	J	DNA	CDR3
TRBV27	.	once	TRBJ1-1	TGTGCCAGCAGTCCACCTCCTTGGAGGAACACTGAAGCTTTCTTT	CASSPPPWRNTEAFF
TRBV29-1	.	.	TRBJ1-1	TGCAGCGTTGATCGAGAGGGAATGAACACTGAAGCTTTCTTT	CSVDREGMNTEAFF
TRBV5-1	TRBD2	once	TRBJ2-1	TGCGCCAGCAGCAAACTAGCGGACCTTTACAATGAGCAGTTCTTC	CASSKLADLYNEQFF
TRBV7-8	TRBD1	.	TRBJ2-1	TGTGCCAGCAGCTTTGAGGGACAGACCTACAATGAGCAGTTCTTC	CASSFEGQTYNEQFF
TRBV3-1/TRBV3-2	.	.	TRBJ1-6	TGTGCCAGCAGCGGGGACGGGGGGTCACCCCTCCACTTT	CASSGDGGSPLHF
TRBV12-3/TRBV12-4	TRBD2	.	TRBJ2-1	TGTGCCAGCAGTTGGACTAGCCGAGGGGAGCAGTTCTTC	CASSWTSRGEQFF
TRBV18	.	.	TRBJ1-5	TGTGCCAGCTCACCAACCAGGGGCAATCAGCCCCAGCATTTT	CASSPTRGNQPQHF
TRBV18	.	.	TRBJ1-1	TGTGCCAGCTCACCGATACAAGACACTGAAGCTTTCTTT	CASSPIQDTEAFF
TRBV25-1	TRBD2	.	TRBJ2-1	TGTGCCAGCAGTGAGACGGGAGGCCACGTAGTCTTC	CASSETGGHVVF
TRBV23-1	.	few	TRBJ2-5	TGCGCCAGCAGTCTGGCCGGGATTGGGCCCCAAGAGACCCAGTACTTC	CASSLAGIGPQETQYF
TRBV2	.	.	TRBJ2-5	TGTGCCAGCAAAGGACAGTCAGAGACCCAGTACTTC	CASKGQSETQYF
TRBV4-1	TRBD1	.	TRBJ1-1	TGCGCCAGCAGCCATACGGACAGGGAAGCTTTCTTT	CASSHTDREAFF
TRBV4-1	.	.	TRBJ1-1	TGCGCCAGCAGCCATCCAGGTTTAACTGAAGCTTTCTTT	CASSHPGLTEAFF
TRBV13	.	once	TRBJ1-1	TGTGCCAGCAGCACCCTTTATCAGGAAGCTTTCTTT	CASSTLYQEAFF
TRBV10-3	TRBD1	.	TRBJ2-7	TGTGCCATCGGGGGGCCCGGGACAGGGTTCCACGAGCAGTACTTC	CAIGGPGTGFHEQYF
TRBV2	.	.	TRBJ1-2	TGTGCCAGCAGTGAACAGGGCAATGGCTACACCTTC	CASSEQGNGYTF
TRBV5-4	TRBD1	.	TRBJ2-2	TGTGCCAGCAGCTCGACAGGGCGGACCGGGGAGCTGTTTTTT	CASSSTGRTGELFF
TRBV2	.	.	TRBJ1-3	TGTGCCAGCAGTTCCTTCACCCAGGGAAGGTCTGGAAACACCATATATTTT	CASSSFTQGRSGNTIYF
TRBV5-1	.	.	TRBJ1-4	TGCGCCAGCAGCTTGTGGGGGCAGAGGGAAAAACTGTTTTTT	CASSLWGQREKLFF
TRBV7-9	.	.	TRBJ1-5	TGTGCCAGCAGCTTAGTGTCAGATCAGCCCCAGCATTTT	CASSLVSDQPQHF
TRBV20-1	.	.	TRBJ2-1	TGCAGTGCTAGTAATCCAGACTCGCCAGTAAGTGAGCAGTTCTTC	CSASNPDSPVSEQFF
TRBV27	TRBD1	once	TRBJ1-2	TGTGCCAGCAGTTGGGGAGGACAGGGGCTCCCTGGCTACACCTTC	CASSWGGQGLPGYTF
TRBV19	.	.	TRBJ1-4	TGTGCCAGTAGTTTCAACAGGGATGAAAAACTGTTTTTT	CASSFNRDEKLFF
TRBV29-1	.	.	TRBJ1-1	TGCAGCGTTGGCCCCTCCAGGGAGGACTTGAACACTGAAGCTTTCTTT	CSVGPSREDLNTEAFF
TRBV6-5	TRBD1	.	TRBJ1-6	TGTGCCAGCAGTTCATCCGGGACAGGGCATAATTCACCCCTCCACTTT	CASSSSGTGHNSPLHF
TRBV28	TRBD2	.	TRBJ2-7	TGTGCCAGCAGACCACCCCCCGGGGGGGGCCGAAACTACGAGCAGTACTTC	CASRPPPGGGRNYEQYF
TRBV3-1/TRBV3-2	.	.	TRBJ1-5	TGTGCCAGCAGCTCACAGCGGGATCAGCCCCAGCATTTT	CASSSQRDQPQHF
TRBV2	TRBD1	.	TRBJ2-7	TGTGCCAGCAGACCGGACAGGATCTACGAGCAGTACTTC	CASRPDRIYEQYF
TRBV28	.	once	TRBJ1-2	TGTGCCAGCAGTTTGGACAGCAGTGGCTACACCTTC	CASSLDSSGYTF
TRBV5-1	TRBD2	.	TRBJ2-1	TGCGCCAGCATCCCGACTAGCGGGTACAATGAGCAGTTCTTC	CASIPTSGYNEQFF
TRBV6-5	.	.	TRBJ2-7	TGTGCCAGCTGGGGCCTAGTGGTCGGCTACGAGCAGTACTTC	CASWGLVVGYEQYF
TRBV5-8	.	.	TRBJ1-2	TGTGCCAGCAGCTTGGGGTCCAGGGTTGGCTACACCTTC	CASSLGSRVGYTF
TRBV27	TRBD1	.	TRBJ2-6	TGTGCCAGCAGTCCATGGACAGGGGAAACTGGGGCCAACGTCCTGACTTTC	CASSPWTGETGANVLTF
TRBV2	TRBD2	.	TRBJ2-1	TGTGCCAGCAGTTCAAGCGGGGGGGCCGGGAATGAGCAGTTCTTC	CASSSSGGAGNEQFF